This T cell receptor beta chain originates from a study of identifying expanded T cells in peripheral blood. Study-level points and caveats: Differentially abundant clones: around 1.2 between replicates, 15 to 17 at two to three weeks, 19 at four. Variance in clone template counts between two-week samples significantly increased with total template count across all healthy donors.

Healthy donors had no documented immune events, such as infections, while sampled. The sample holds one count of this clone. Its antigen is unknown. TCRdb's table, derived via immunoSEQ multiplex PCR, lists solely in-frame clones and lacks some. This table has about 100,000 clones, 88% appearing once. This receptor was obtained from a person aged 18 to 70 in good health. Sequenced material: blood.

The CDR3 DNA follows: TGTGCCAGCCGGACTAGGGGAGCCTACAATGAGCAGTTCTTC. It specifies CASRTRGAYNEQFF. The chain combines TRBV2 with TRBJ2-1; 7 bases fit TRBD2. The CDR3 covers 14 residues. J gave up 2 bases and V 8 bases, and 6 bases lay outside the gene matches. The germline V gene encodes CDR1 SNHLY and CDR2 FYNNEI.